The 11 T cell receptor beta chains listed next were all sequenced from one sample in a study of human T cells and chemical hapten exposure. From the 5' RACE reads, TCRdb called clonotypes with MiXCR, one entry per CDR3 protein. The repertoire has 110,000 to 150,000 distinct CDR3 sequences, 3.5% to 5% of them found once; the top ten carry 1.3% to 1.5%. Researchers extracted total RNA from unfractionated whole blood. The receptors stem from a female donor in good health.

This clonotype has at least ten counts. The chain is built from TRBV5-4 and TRBJ2-5; D is perhaps TRBD1 or TRBD2 (5 bases each). CDR3 length equals 14 residues. Trimming left V 0 bases short and J 5 bases short, with 11 bases between. CDR1 and CDR2 (germline): SGHNT, YYREEE (reference sequence). The CDR3 DNA reads as TGTGCCAGCAGCTTGGCCCGGGGCGGGGAGACCCAGTACTTC. It translates to CASSLARGGETQYF.

This clonotype was recorded many times. The rearrangement joins TRBV19 to TRBJ2-1; D might be TRBD1 (5 bases). CDR1 and CDR2 (germline): LNHDA, SQIVND (reference sequence). V was cut by 4 bases and J by 13 bases, with 17 bases left in between. The CDR3 spans 13 residues. This CDR3 reads CASSTWGPTVQFF. The CDR3 nucleotides are TGTGCCAGTAGTACTTGGGGCCCCACGGTCCAGTTCTTC. The whole variable domain, remainder taken from reference TRBV19 and TRBJ2-1, is DGGITQSPKYLFRKEGQNVTLSCEQNLNHDAMYWYRQDPGQGLRLIYYSQIVNDFQKGDIAEGYSVSREKKESFPLTVTSAQKNPTAFYLCASSTWGPTVQFFGPGTRLTVL.

This clonotype came up many times. The V gene is TRBV12-3 or TRBV12-4, the J gene TRBJ2-1; D ambiguous. The CDR3 runs 15 residues. V shed 2 bases and J shed 6 bases, with 14 bases lying between them. This chain's CDR3 is CASSLMAGSGNEQFF. The CDR3 DNA reads TGTGCCAGCAGTTTAATGGCAGGATCGGGCAATGAGCAGTTCTTC.

CDR3 nucleotides: TGCAGTGTCATAGGACAGGGGGCTTACGAGCAGTACTTC. The encoded protein is CSVIGQGAYEQYF. V and J are TRBV20-1 and TRBJ2-7; 11 nucleotides line up with TRBD1. This CDR3 is 13 amino acids long. From germline, CDR1 is DFQATT and CDR2 SNEGSKA (reference sequence). Trimming at V came to 7 bases and at J to 4 bases, leaving 6 bases not matched to a gene.

In this sample, this clonotype turned up many times. The rearrangement uses TRBV29-1 and TRBJ2-3; D gene unclear. V was trimmed by 3 bases and J by 0 bases, leaving 7 bases between them. The germline gives CDR1 SQVTM, CDR2 ANQGSEA. The CDR3 length is 13 residues. CDR3 nucleotide sequence: TGCAGCGTTGATAGTGCTAGCACAGATACGCAGTATTTT. Its protein product is CSVDSASTDTQYF.

This clonotype showed up many times. This chain uses TRBV29-1 with TRBJ1-5; 7 bases fit TRBD1. The germline V gene encodes CDR1 SQVTM and CDR2 ANQGSEA. The V and J ends lost 6 bases and 6 bases, in that order; junction bases with no gene match: 5. This CDR3 has 12 residues. The CDR3 coding sequence is TGCAGCGTACAGGGGTTTGGTCAGCCCCAGCATTTT. Protein sequence: CSVQGFGQPQHF.

This clonotype was detected ten times or more. The J gene is TRBJ1-4, the V gene TRBV4-3; TRBD1 matches 8 bases. Losses at the gene ends were 3 bases for V and 0 bases for J; bases not matched to a gene: 6. Germline V CDR1 and CDR2: LGHNA, YSLEER. This CDR3 is built from 17 residues. CDR3 DNA sequence: TGCGCCAGCAGCCAGCAAGGACAGGGTGCAACTAATGAAAAACTGTTTTTT. This codes for CASSQQGQGATNEKLFF.

The table lists this clonotype with many counts. This sequence joins TRBV20-1 and TRBJ1-1, with D perhaps TRBD1 (5 bases). This CDR3 comprises 15 residues. Germline values: CDR1 DFQATT, CDR2 SNEGSKA (reference sequence). CDR3 loop: CSVLRGRVLNTEAFF. The CDR3 bases are TGCAGCGTCCTAAGGGGCCGGGTCCTGAACACTGAAGCTTTCTTT.

This clonotype was counted many times. This chain links TRBV28 with TRBJ2-3; D may be TRBD1 or TRBD2 (6 bases each). Germline lookup yields CDR1 MDHEN and CDR2 SYDVKM. The CDR3 length is 13 residues. With 6 bases removed from V and 6 bases from J, the gap between germline ends came to 13 bases. CDR3 DNA: TGTGCCAGCAGCCGGGGGCGCCTGGATACGCAGTATTTT. This translates into CASSRGRLDTQYF.

This clonotype was seen more than once but under ten times. The junction differs from germline at one of its ends, possibly a read error. The V and J genes are TRBV20-1 and TRBJ2-1; TRBD2 aligns across 7 bases. This CDR3 is 9 amino acids long. Germline assignment: CDR1 DFQATT and CDR2 SNEGSKA (reference sequence). The chain's CDR3 is CSASGGSVF. The CDR3 nucleotides are TGCAGTGCTAGCGGGGGGTCGGTCTTC.

This clonotype was recorded a few times. A junction end diverges from the germline sequence, so it may reflect a read error. The rearrangement uses TRBV7-7 and TRBJ2-3, with 8 positions matching TRBD1. CDR1 is SSHAT, CDR2 FNYEAQ, per germline (reference sequence). CDR3 length: 15 amino acids. The DNA for the CDR3 is TGTGCTAGCAGCTTATTTCAGGGGGCAGGGGATACGCAGTATTTT. Translated, it gives CASSLFQGAGDTQYF.